These 28 T cell receptor beta chains were sequenced from one sample in a study of T cells after posttransplantation cyclophosphamide (dated by TCRdb to about 2016). The control cohort was about 10 patients given myeloablative marrow transplants with methotrexate plus a calcineurin inhibitor, sampled 1 year after transplant. Library generation was performed with the immunoSEQ multiplex PCR assay. TCRdb's version of the immuneACCESS table is confined to in-frame rearrangements and falls short of the full clone set. An unresolved V gene accounts for under half of the shortfall where checked; the remainder is of unknown origin. In all, the sample holds more than 20,000 clones, and 89% of those were seen once. The ten largest clones capture 8.2% of the sample. Sequenced here: PBMCs, sampled after an allogeneic stem cell transplant with a calcineurin inhibitor and methotrexate. The source of these receptors is a female patient between 50 and 60 years old who received an allogeneic stem cell transplant from an unrelated donor, was CMV-positive, and had chronic GVHD only. Once a transplant has taken place, some T cells may be donor derived.

This sequence joins TRBV5-6 and TRBJ1-5; D is undetermined. The CDR3 consists of 15 residues. The ends were cut back, 4 bases at V and 5 bases at J, with 16 bases in the middle. CDR1 is SGHDT and CDR2 is YYEEEE in the germline V gene. DNA of the CDR3: TGTGCCAGCAGCCTGAGTAATCCCAATGATCAGCCCCAGCATTTT. It specifies CASSLSNPNDQPQHF. Together with reference TRBV5-6 and TRBJ1-5, the CDR3 gives the full variable domain: DAGVTQSPTHLIKTRGQQVTLRCSPKSGHDTVSWYQQALGQGPQFIFQYYEEEERQRGNFPDRFSGHQFPNYSSELNVNALLLGDSALYLCASSLSNPNDQPQHFGDGTRLSIL.

V and J are TRBV28 and TRBJ2-2, with 9 bases aligning to TRBD2. Germline V CDR1 and CDR2: MDHEN, SYDVKM. The trim removed 2 bases at V and 1 base at J, leaving 2 bases unmatched. This CDR3 is 16 amino acids long. The CDR3 spells CASSLMTSGNTGELFF. The CDR3 DNA sequence: TGTGCCAGCAGTTTAATGACTAGCGGGAACACCGGGGAGCTGTTTTTT.

The chain combines TRBV10-1 with TRBJ2-5; TRBD1 is a possible D gene (6 bases). The CDR3 sequence is 16 residues long. V dropped 6 bases and J dropped 5 bases, with 22 bases sitting between them. CDR1 is WNHNN and CDR2 is SYGVQD in the germline V gene (reference sequence). The CDR3 region is CASSSRGRGPMETQYF. The CDR3 nucleotides read TGCGCCAGCAGCTCCAGGGGCCGGGGACCCATGGAGACCCAGTACTTC.

The V call is TRBV19, the J call TRBJ1-5; D is perhaps TRBD1 (5 bases). V dropped 1 base and J dropped 3 bases, with 10 bases sitting between them. Germline CDR1 is LNHDA and CDR2 is SQIVND (reference sequence). There are 15 residues in the CDR3. In DNA form, the CDR3 reads TGTGCCAGTAGTATAGGACAGAGAGACAATCAGCCCCAGCATTTT. Its translation: CASSIGQRDNQPQHF.

V is TRBV4-3 and J is TRBJ2-2; 8 bases align to TRBD2. The CDR3 contains 18 residues. Trimming at V came to 4 bases and at J to 1 base, leaving 11 bases not matched to a gene. In germline, CDR1 is LGHNA, CDR2 YSLEER. CDR3 sequence: CASSLGRLAGGNTGELFF. The CDR3 region has the DNA TGCGCCAGCAGCCTCGGAAGGTTGGCGGGAGGGAACACCGGGGAGCTGTTTTTT.

CDR3 loop: CASSLASGSRETQYF. CDR3 sequence (DNA): TGTGCCAGCAGTTTAGCTAGCGGGAGTCGCGAGACCCAGTACTTC. V and J are TRBV28 and TRBJ2-5; 10 bases align to TRBD2. Germline V gives CDR1 MDHEN, CDR2 SYDVKM. J lost 5 bases, V lost 2 bases, and 5 bases had no gene match. The CDR3 has 15 amino acids.

The CDR3 DNA reads as TGTGCCAGCAGCTTGGTTTGGCAGAATGGCTACACCTTC. Its protein is CASSLVWQNGYTF. V is TRBV5-4 and J is TRBJ1-2; D is undetermined. This CDR3 has 13 amino acids. The V end lost 0 bases, the J end lost 6 bases, and 9 bases lay between the germline ends. Germline assignment: CDR1 SGHNT and CDR2 YYREEE (reference sequence).

This clone was detected only once. The chain carries TRBV6-4 and TRBJ1-5; D is unresolved. Germline CDR1 reads MRHNA; CDR2 reads SNTAGT. V was trimmed by 2 bases and J by 3 bases, leaving 14 bases between them. This CDR3 contains 16 residues. The CDR3 spells CASSDPMTNYNQPQHF. The CDR3 coding sequence is TGTGCCAGCAGTGACCCCATGACCAACTACAATCAGCCCCAGCATTTT.

The chain recombines TRBV18 with TRBJ2-7; 9 nucleotides align to TRBD1. J lost 6 bases, V lost 1 base, and 19 bases had no gene match. The CDR3 covers 19 residues. CDR1 and CDR2 (germline): KGHSH, LQKENI. The CDR3 DNA reads TGTGCCAGCTCACCACTTCCGGACAGGGGAATTTCGCGTGGGTCCGAGCAGTACTTC. It translates to CASSPLPDRGISRGSEQYF.

The CDR3 sequence is CASSPLQDTGELFF. For the CDR3, the DNA is TGTGCCAGCTCACCACTCCAGGACACCGGGGAGCTGTTTTTT. This sequence joins TRBV18 and TRBJ2-2; no definite D call. The V end lost 1 base, the J end lost 3 bases, and 6 bases lay between the germline ends. This CDR3 contains 14 residues. The germline CDR1 and CDR2 sequences are KGHSH and LQKENI.

The V gene is TRBV5-1, the J gene TRBJ2-3; unclear D gene. The length of the CDR3 is 15 residues. Germline-derived CDR1 and CDR2 are SGHRS and YFSETQ. Trimming cost V 3 bases and J 1 base, with 12 bases left between them. CDR3 sequence reads: CASSSPRSGTDTQYF. The DNA for the CDR3 is TGCGCCAGCAGCTCTCCTAGGTCTGGCACAGATACGCAGTATTTT.

The rearrangement uses TRBV5-1 and TRBJ2-2, with TRBD1 matching over 7 bases. This CDR3 comprises 15 residues. CDR1 and CDR2 (germline): SGHRS, YFSETQ. J lost 2 bases, V lost 4 bases, and 5 bases had no gene match. CDR3 DNA: TGCGCCAGCAGCAGGGGACAGAGTAACACCGGGGAGCTGTTTTTT. Protein sequence: CASSRGQSNTGELFF.

The V call is TRBV5-6, the J call TRBJ2-3, with 7 bases matching TRBD2. CDR1 and CDR2 (germline): SGHDT, YYEEEE. The CDR3 has 14 amino acids. V lost 4 bases, J lost 4 bases, and 6 bases stayed unmatched. CDR3 sequence: CASSVRTRADTQYF. Written as DNA, the CDR3 is TGTGCCAGCAGCGTGAGGACTAGGGCAGATACGCAGTATTTT. Drawing the rest from reference TRBV5-6 and TRBJ2-3, the complete variable domain is DAGVTQSPTHLIKTRGQQVTLRCSPKSGHDTVSWYQQALGQGPQFIFQYYEEEERQRGNFPDRFSGHQFPNYSSELNVNALLLGDSALYLCASSVRTRADTQYFGPGTRLTVL.

The chain couples TRBV2 to TRBJ1-2; the match to TRBD1 covers 8 bases. CDR3 length equals 15 residues. J gave up 4 bases and V 5 bases, and 9 bases lay outside the gene matches. Looked up from germline, CDR1 is SNHLY and CDR2 is FYNNEI. The CDR3 region is CASSKDRDGIYGYTF. CDR3 coding DNA: TGTGCCAGCAGTAAGGACAGGGACGGAATCTATGGCTACACCTTC.

The chain is built from TRBV28 and TRBJ1-1, with 9 bases matching TRBD1. The V and J ends lost 3 bases and 0 bases, in that order; junction bases with no gene match: 5. Germline V lookup: CDR1 MDHEN, CDR2 SYDVKM. The CDR3 has 16 amino acids. CDR3 region: CASSLADRGLNTEAFF. In DNA form, the CDR3 reads TGTGCCAGCAGTTTGGCGGACAGGGGACTGAACACTGAAGCTTTCTTT.

The chain has TRBV28 and TRBJ2-7; 13 nucleotides match TRBD2. The CDR3 consists of 14 residues. The V and J ends lost 10 bases and 4 bases, in that order; junction bases with no gene match: 7. In germline, CDR1 is MDHEN, CDR2 SYDVKM. The CDR3 DNA reads TGTGCCACCGACGGGACTAGCGGGGATTACGAGCAGTACTTC. It specifies CATDGTSGDYEQYF.

This clone was seen once. The CDR3 reads CATSGGTDPYNEQFF. As DNA, the CDR3 is TGTGCCACCAGCGGGGGGACAGACCCCTACAATGAGCAGTTCTTC. The V call is TRBV15, the J call TRBJ2-1, with a possible D match to TRBD1 (7 bases). V lost 5 bases and J lost 2, with 13 bases in between. The CDR3 is 15 amino acids. Germline CDR1 LNHNV, CDR2 YYDKDF (reference sequence).

The chain links TRBV6-4 to TRBJ2-2; 8 bases fit TRBD1. Losses at the gene ends were 2 bases for V and 0 bases for J; bases not matched to a gene: 2. CDR3 length: 16 amino acids. Germline CDR1 and CDR2: MRHNA and SNTAGT. The chain's CDR3 is CASSDRQGPNTGELFF. In nucleotides, the CDR3 is TGTGCCAGCAGTGACCGACAGGGGCCGAACACCGGGGAGCTGTTTTTT.

The V gene is TRBV5-1, the J gene TRBJ2-2; tentative D call: TRBD1 (6 bases). With 3 bases removed from V and 5 bases from J, the gap between germline ends came to 14 bases. The CDR3 loop spans 15 amino acids. In germline, CDR1 is SGHRS, CDR2 YFSETQ. The CDR3 here is CASSSPIDRTGELFF. The CDR3 region has the DNA TGCGCCAGCAGCTCCCCAATAGACAGGACCGGGGAGCTGTTTTTT.

This chain uses TRBV19 with TRBJ2-1; a weak D match, TRBD1 (6 bases). The CDR3 runs to 18 residues. Germline values: CDR1 LNHDA, CDR2 SQIVND (reference sequence). The ends were cut back, 7 bases at V and 0 bases at J, with 22 bases in the middle. CDR3 DNA sequence: TGTGCCAGTAATACTATCTCTAAGACAGGAGGCTCCTACAATGAGCAGTTCTTC. Translation gives CASNTISKTGGSYNEQFF.

This chain links TRBV9 with TRBJ2-7; 12 bases are shared with TRBD2. The CDR3 covers 17 residues. Germline CDR1 is SGDLS and CDR2 is YYNGEE. V was clipped by 4 bases and J by 1 base; unmatched bases: 9. This CDR3 reads CASSPSPGLAGSYEQYF. DNA of the CDR3: TGTGCCAGCAGCCCAAGCCCAGGACTAGCGGGATCCTACGAGCAGTACTTC.

This chain links TRBV7-3 with TRBJ2-1; 8 nucleotides line up with TRBD1. The germline V gene encodes CDR1 SGHTA and CDR2 FQGTGA. This CDR3 region has 15 residues. V dropped 5 bases and J dropped 1; count of bases not matched to a gene: 4. The CDR3: CASSPQGASYNEQFF. The CDR3 bases are TGTGCCAGCAGCCCTCAGGGGGCGTCCTACAATGAGCAGTTCTTC.

The gene calls are TRBV30 and TRBJ2-7; possibly TRBD2 for D (6 bases). The CDR3 runs to 12 residues. V lost 5 bases and J 7 bases, leaving 15 bases between the germline ends. Germline CDR1 reads GTSNPN; CDR2 reads SVGIG (reference sequence). As DNA, the CDR3 is TGTGCCTGGGATCGGGGGACGGGAGAGCAGTACTTC. Translated: CAWDRGTGEQYF.

This chain joins TRBV6-6 and TRBJ2-5; D call uncertain. The CDR3 has 12 amino acids. Germline V CDR1 and CDR2: MNHNY, SVGAGI (reference sequence). The germline V and J ends were trimmed by 7 bases and 5 bases, with 11 bases remaining between them. CDR3 protein: CASTPNGETQYF. CDR3 nucleotide sequence: TGTGCCAGCACCCCCAACGGGGAGACCCAGTACTTC.

V and J are TRBV27 and TRBJ2-3; 7 bases agree with TRBD2. The V segment lost 4 bases and the J segment 5 bases; nucleotides outside the gene matches: 6. This CDR3 is 14 amino acids long. Germline V gene data show CDR1 as MNHEY and CDR2 as SMNVEV (reference sequence). The CDR3 coding sequence is TGTGCCAGCAGTTGGGGGGGAGATATAGATACGCAGTATTTT. Its translation is CASSWGGDIDTQYF.

The V call is TRBV5-6, the J call TRBJ1-2; 8 nucleotides match TRBD1. The J segment lost 2 bases and the V segment lost 2 bases, leaving 11 bases of the junction unmatched. Looked up from germline, CDR1 is SGHDT and CDR2 is YYEEEE. This CDR3 is built from 17 residues. The CDR3 DNA sequence: TGTGCCAGCAGCTTCGATCAGGGGGCAAAAATAAACTATGGCTACACCTTC. As protein: CASSFDQGAKINYGYTF. The variable domain in full, with the rest retrieved from reference TRBV5-6 and TRBJ1-2, is DAGVTQSPTHLIKTRGQQVTLRCSPKSGHDTVSWYQQALGQGPQFIFQYYEEEERQRGNFPDRFSGHQFPNYSSELNVNALLLGDSALYLCASSFDQGAKINYGYTFGSGTRLTVV.

This chain links TRBV7-2 with TRBJ1-2; D not certain. Germline V CDR1 and CDR2: SGHTA, FQGNSA. The V end lost 5 bases, the J end lost 8 bases, and 12 bases lay between the germline ends. This CDR3 comprises 12 residues. The DNA of the CDR3 is TGTGCCAGCAGCCTCCCTCCGGGGGGCTACACCTTC. Its protein is CASSLPPGGYTF. The variable domain in full, with the rest retrieved from reference TRBV7-2 and TRBJ1-2, is GAGVSQSPSNKVTEKGKDVELRCDPISGHTALYWYRQSLGQGLEFLIYFQGNSAPDKSGLPSDRFSAERTGGSVSTLTIQRTQQEDSAVYLCASSLPPGGYTFGSGTRLTVV.

CDR3: CASSETGFDQPQHF. The CDR3, as DNA: TGTGCCAGCAGTGAAACAGGGTTTGATCAGCCCCAGCATTTT. The chain carries TRBV25-1 and TRBJ1-5; D possibly corresponds to TRBD1 (6 bases). V lost 2 bases and J lost 5, with 10 bases in between. In germline, CDR1 is MGHDK, CDR2 SYGVNS. This CDR3 contains 14 residues.